The T cell receptor beta chain described here comes from a study of T cell changes during pregnancy in multiple sclerosis. The V end was cut by 3 bases, the J end by 6 bases, with 8 bases between. From germline, CDR1 is SGHNT and CDR2 YENEEA. The CDR3 has 12 residues. Profiling relied on immunoSEQ multiplex PCR, and the TCRdb table lists in-frame clones only, not all of them. Of approximately 100,000 clones in the sample, approximately 91% were seen once. This TCR came from a female donor with multiple sclerosis, enrolled in a pregnancy study. The rearrangement uses TRBV11-3 and TRBJ1-1, with D tentatively TRBD1 (6 bases). Sequencing used peripheral blood, obtained in the second trimester of pregnancy. CDR3 protein: CASSFRGAEAFF. DNA of the CDR3: TGTGCCAGCAGCTTCAGGGGTGCTGAAGCTTTCTTT.